This T cell receptor beta chain is drawn from a study of T cell changes during pregnancy in multiple sclerosis. The CDR3 has 15 amino acids. CDR1 is SEHNR, CDR2 FQNEAQ, per germline (reference sequence). V trimming: 5 bases; J trimming: 2 bases; junction bases outside the gene matches: 5. Some clones are missing from TCRdb's copy, which holds only in-frame ones; the method was immunoSEQ multiplex PCR. The sample yields 37,000 or so clones, roughly nine tenths seen once. The source material was CD4+ T cells from peripheral blood mononuclear cells, sampled in the first trimester of pregnancy. This receptor was obtained from a female donor with multiple sclerosis, enrolled in a pregnancy study. The chain has TRBV7-9 and TRBJ2-2, with 7 bases fitting TRBD1. The CDR3 coding sequence is TGTGCCAGCAGCCCGCACAGGGGTAACACCGGGGAGCTGTTTTTT. It encodes CASSPHRGNTGELFF.